This T cell receptor (beta chain) was sequenced during a study of T cell repertoires in ileal Crohn's disease. Study-wide points: Endoscopic recurrence occurred in every patient whose clonality exceeded 26.8%.

The CDR3 spans 14 residues. Germline V CDR1 and CDR2: SGHKS, YYEKEE (reference sequence). V was shortened by 1 base and J by 4 bases, with 9 bases between the two germline ends. As for time point: neoterminal ileum biopsy at postoperative endoscopy, about 6 months after surgery. Profiling relied on immunoSEQ multiplex PCR, and the TCRdb table lists in-frame clones only, not all of them. Seen here are around 990 clones, approximately 85% observed once, and the top ten hold 4% to 5%. A word on this clone: The antigen is unknown.

The clonotype comes from an adult with Crohn's disease. The chain employs TRBV5-5 and TRBJ1-5; D gene unclear. The sample was ileal tissue. The CDR3 region is CASSLISGNQPQHF. The CDR3 DNA sequence: TGTGCCAGCAGCTTGATTTCGGGGAATCAGCCCCAGCATTTT.